This T cell receptor (beta chain) stems from a study of immune cell composition in non-small cell lung cancer. Overall study context: Tumours were mainly lung adenocarcinoma or squamous cell carcinoma. Study-wide results and caveats: Tumour-associated clones >0.5% occurred in roughly 30% of adenocarcinomas, 75% of squamous.

Germline V gene lookup returns CDR1 MGHRA and CDR2 YSYEKL. Trimming took off 0 bases at V and 4 bases at J, with 15 bases between the two ends. This CDR3 has 17 residues. Sequencing used immunoSEQ multiplex PCR; TCRdb keeps in-frame clones, though not all of them. In the table there are several thousand clones, roughly 70% of which are singletons. In regard to this clone: Its antigen is undetermined.

This clonotype was obtained from a human donor with non-small cell lung cancer. The sample was lung tumor tissue. The chain employs TRBV4-1 and TRBJ1-4; D is ambiguous. This CDR3 is CASSQEKVAEINEKLFF. The CDR3 DNA sequence: TGCGCCAGCAGCCAAGAAAAGGTAGCAGAGATTAATGAAAAACTGTTTTTT.